The 18 T cell receptor beta chains below come from one sample, sequenced in a study of blood T cells in healthy people across ages. Combining a sample-barcoded 5' primer with a J-beta primer mix, a second PCR ran for about 6 to 11 cycles. TCRdb reprocessed the 5' RACE reads via MiXCR and lists one record per CDR3 protein. The sample contains 700,000 to 900,000 distinct CDR3 sequences, around half of which appear only once. The sequenced material came from blood. The receptors originated from a man at least 80 years old in good health.

This sequence joins TRBV20-1 and TRBJ2-5, with TRBD1 matching 10 bases. From germline, CDR1 is DFQATT and CDR2 SNEGSKA (reference sequence). CDR3 length: 13 amino acids. Trimming cost V 3 bases and J 5 bases; bases outside gene matches: 3. In nucleotides, the CDR3 is TGCAGTGCTAGGCAGGACAGGGGGGAGACCCAGTACTTC. Amino acid sequence: CSARQDRGETQYF.

This rearrangement joins TRBV28 to TRBJ2-7; 10 bases map to TRBD1. This CDR3 comprises 15 residues. Trimming took 4 bases from V and 5 from J; bases not matched to a gene: 8. Germline CDR1 and CDR2: MDHEN and SYDVKM. The CDR3 loop is CASSSPGQGTHEQYF. DNA for the CDR3: TGTGCCAGCAGTTCGCCGGGACAGGGGACCCACGAGCAGTACTTC. The entire variable domain, with the rest obtained from reference TRBV28 and TRBJ2-7, is as follows: DVKVTQSSRYLVKRTGEKVFLECVQDMDHENMFWYRQDPGLGLRLIYFSYDVKMKEKGDIPEGYSVSREKKERFSLILESASTNQTSMYLCASSSPGQGTHEQYFGPGTRLTVT.

As DNA, the CDR3 is TGTGCCAGCAGCCCACAGGGGGGCGCGCAGTATTTT. Translation gives CASSPQGGAQYF. V and J are TRBV7-8 and TRBJ2-3, with TRBD1 identical over 8 bases. V was clipped by 5 bases and J by 10 bases; unmatched bases: 5. This CDR3 is built from 12 residues. Germline V CDR1 and CDR2: SGHVS, FQNEAQ.

The V gene is TRBV9, the J gene TRBJ2-2; possibly TRBD1 for D (5 bases). Germline assignment: CDR1 SGDLS and CDR2 YYNGEE. This CDR3 region has 14 residues. V was shortened by 3 bases and J by 6 bases, with 12 bases between the two germline ends. The CDR3 DNA is TGTGCCAGCAGCGAAGCCCCAGGGTCCGGGGAGCTGTTTTTT. This gives the protein CASSEAPGSGELFF.

This clonotype came up a few times. The chain recombines TRBV18 with TRBJ2-3, with D perhaps given as TRBD1 or TRBD2 (6 bases each). The germline CDR1 and CDR2 sequences are KGHSH and LQKENI. CDR3 length: 15 amino acids. Trimming took off 0 bases at V and 6 bases at J, with 13 bases between the two ends. The CDR3 spells CASSPPNRGRDTQYF. In DNA, the CDR3 is TGTGCCAGCTCACCACCGAACCGGGGGCGGGATACGCAGTATTTT.

The chain links TRBV6-5 to TRBJ2-1; D is possibly TRBD2 (6 bases). The CDR3 covers 15 residues. With 5 bases removed from V and 8 bases from J, the gap between germline ends came to 19 bases. CDR1 MNHEY and CDR2 SVGAGI come from the germline V gene. CDR3 in amino acids: CASSLAGTSRYEQFF. The CDR3 region has the DNA TGTGCCAGCAGTCTGGCCGGGACTTCCCGTTATGAGCAGTTCTTC.

Only a few counts were recorded for this clonotype. V gene TRBV12-3 or TRBV12-4 combines with J gene TRBJ2-7; 10 bases agree with TRBD2. V lost 7 bases and J lost 6; bases outside the gene matches: 9. The length of the CDR3 is 14 residues. CDR3 residues: CASTLSGRRSEQYF. Written as DNA, the CDR3 is TGTGCCAGCACCCTTAGCGGGAGGCGCTCCGAGCAGTACTTC.

This rearrangement joins TRBV25-1 to TRBJ2-1; tentative D call: TRBD2 (5 bases). This CDR3 contains 16 residues. Germline V gene data show CDR1 as MGHDK and CDR2 as SYGVNS. V was clipped by 6 bases and J by 9 bases, with 24 bases between them. This CDR3 reads CASRRDLARGAGEQFF. The CDR3 nucleotides read TGTGCCAGCAGGAGGGATCTCGCCCGGGGAGCTGGTGAGCAGTTCTTC.

This rearrangement joins TRBV6-5 to TRBJ2-5; the D call may be TRBD1 or TRBD2 (6 bases each). V was pared by 2 bases and J by 4 bases, with 14 bases between. The CDR3 is 15 residues long. Per germline, CDR1 MNHEY and CDR2 SVGAGI. This CDR3 is CASSYATGTGETQYF. The CDR3 DNA sequence: TGTGCCAGCAGTTACGCCACAGGGACTGGAGAGACCCAGTACTTC.

The J gene is TRBJ2-1, the V gene TRBV5-1, with 8 positions matching TRBD1. The CDR3 length is 15 residues. Germline V gene sequence: CDR1 SGHRS, CDR2 YFSETQ. Germline trimming cut 6 bases from V and 7 bases from J; bases unmatched to any gene: 12. As DNA, the CDR3 is TGCGCCAGCAAAGTAGGGGCAGGGGGCCGGAATGAGCAGTTCTTC. The encoded protein is CASKVGAGGRNEQFF.

This rearrangement joins TRBV6-6 to TRBJ2-1; TRBD2 aligns across 12 bases. Germline V gene lookup returns CDR1 MNHNY and CDR2 SVGAGI (reference sequence). The CDR3 is 15 amino acids. The V segment lost 5 bases and the J segment 10 bases; nucleotides outside the gene matches: 9. The CDR3, as DNA: TGTGCCAGCAGTGACAAGACTAGCGGGAGACCAGAGCAGTTCTTC. It specifies CASSDKTSGRPEQFF.

V gene TRBV7-9 combines with J gene TRBJ1-1, with TRBD1 matching 7 bases. The V and J ends lost 5 bases and 3 bases, in that order; junction bases with no gene match: 3. The germline gives CDR1 SEHNR, CDR2 FQNEAQ (reference sequence). The CDR3 is 13 amino acids. The CDR3 protein is CASSRGQDTEAFF. The CDR3 DNA reads as TGTGCCAGCAGCCGCGGACAGGACACTGAAGCTTTCTTT. The full variable domain, rest sourced from reference TRBV7-9 and TRBJ1-1, is DTGVSQNPRHKITKRGQNVTFRCDPISEHNRLYWYRQTLGQGPEFLTYFQNEAQLEKSRLLSDRFSAERPKGSFSTLEIQRTEQGDSAMYLCASSRGQDTEAFFGQGTRLTVV.

This clonotype was counted between two and nine times. The chain is built from TRBV11-2 and TRBJ2-7; D call uncertain. The CDR3 contains 12 residues. The germline V and J ends were trimmed by 6 bases and 3 bases, with 9 bases remaining between them. Germline CDR1 SGHAT, CDR2 FQNNGV. CDR3 in amino acids: CASRLRDYEQYF. DNA for the CDR3: TGTGCCAGCAGACTTAGGGACTACGAGCAGTACTTC.

This clonotype was counted between two and nine times. The rearrangement links TRBV12-3 or TRBV12-4 to TRBJ2-7; D might be TRBD2 (6 bases). Deletions cut 7 bases from V and 2 bases from J, with 12 bases between. This CDR3 has 13 residues. The CDR3 DNA follows: TGTGCCAGCACCCAGGCGGGACCCTACGAGCAGTACTTC. This codes for CASTQAGPYEQYF.

This clonotype was observed a few times. The chain has TRBV29-1 and TRBJ1-6; the match to TRBD1 covers 7 bases. The CDR3 consists of 15 residues. Per germline, CDR1 SQVTM and CDR2 ANQGSEA. V lost 4 bases to trimming and J lost 7 bases; unmatched junction nucleotides: 10. The CDR3 sequence: CSVAEGPGGNSPLHF. DNA of the CDR3: TGCAGCGTTGCAGAAGGCCCAGGGGGAAATTCACCCCTCCACTTT. Complete variable domain (other parts from reference TRBV29-1 and TRBJ1-6): SAVISQKPSRDICQRGTSLTIQCQVDSQVTMMFWYRQQPGQSLTLIATANQGSEATYESGFVIDKFPISRPNLTFSTLTVSNMSPEDSSIYLCSVAEGPGGNSPLHFGNGTRLTVT.

The rearrangement links TRBV14 to TRBJ1-6; no firm D call. Germline-derived CDR1 and CDR2 are SGHDN and FVKESK. CDR3 size: 15 residues. V gave up 2 bases and J gave up 14 bases, with 19 bases separating them. The CDR3 loop reads CASSQRTAIVRALHF. CDR3 DNA sequence: TGTGCCAGCAGCCAAAGGACGGCTATTGTACGGGCCCTCCACTTT.

The chain couples TRBV7-9 to TRBJ2-1; 7 bases are shared with TRBD2. Looked up from germline, CDR1 is SEHNR and CDR2 is FQNEAQ (reference sequence). This CDR3 has 17 residues. J was trimmed by 4 bases and V by 1 base; bases with no gene match: 10. The CDR3 protein is CASSLGASGSPYNEQFF. CDR3 DNA sequence: TGTGCCAGCAGCTTAGGAGCTAGCGGATCTCCTTACAATGAGCAGTTCTTC.

This clonotype was detected many times. The V gene is TRBV25-1, the J gene TRBJ2-3, with TRBD2 matching 7 bases. This CDR3 is built from 16 residues. V trimming: 3 bases; J trimming: 0 bases; junction bases outside the gene matches: 6. Germline lookup yields CDR1 MGHDK and CDR2 SYGVNS. The CDR3 loop is CASSDRSGASTDTQYF. The CDR3 DNA reads as TGTGCCAGCAGTGATAGGAGCGGGGCTAGCACAGATACGCAGTATTTT.